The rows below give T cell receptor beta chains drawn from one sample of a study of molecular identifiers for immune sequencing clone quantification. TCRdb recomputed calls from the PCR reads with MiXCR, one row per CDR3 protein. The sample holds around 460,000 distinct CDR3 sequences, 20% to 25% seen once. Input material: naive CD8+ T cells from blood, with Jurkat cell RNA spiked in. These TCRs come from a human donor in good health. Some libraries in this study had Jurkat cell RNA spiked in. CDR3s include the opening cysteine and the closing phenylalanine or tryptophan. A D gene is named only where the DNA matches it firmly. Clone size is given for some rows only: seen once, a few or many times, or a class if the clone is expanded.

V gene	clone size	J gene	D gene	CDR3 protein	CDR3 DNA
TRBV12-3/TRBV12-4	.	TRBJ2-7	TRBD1	CASSTDLGTESYEQYF	TGTGCCAGCAGTACTGATCTCGGGACAGAGTCCTACGAGCAGTACTTC
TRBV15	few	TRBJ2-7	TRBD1	CATSSGGWTGTYEQYF	TGTGCCACCAGCTCCGGAGGTTGGACAGGAACCTACGAGCAGTACTTC
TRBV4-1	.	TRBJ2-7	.	CASSHHREGGYEQYF	TGCGCCAGCAGCCACCACAGGGAAGGAGGCTACGAGCAGTACTTC
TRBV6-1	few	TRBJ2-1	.	CASTYTYNEQFF	TGTGCCAGCACGTATACCTACAATGAGCAGTTCTTC
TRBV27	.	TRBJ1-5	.	CASSLSRTNNQPQHF	TGTGCCAGCAGTTTATCCAGGACAAATAATCAGCCCCAGCATTTT
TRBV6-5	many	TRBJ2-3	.	CASSYSRGGDTQYF	TGTGCCAGCAGTTACTCCAGGGGTGGAGATACGCAGTATTTT
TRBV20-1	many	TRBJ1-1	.	CSARDTWANTEAFF	TGCAGTGCTAGAGATACTTGGGCCAACACTGAAGCTTTCTTT
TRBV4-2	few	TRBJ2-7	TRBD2	CASSQTAGGWEQYF	TGTGCCAGCAGCCAGACCGCGGGGGGCTGGGAGCAGTACTTC
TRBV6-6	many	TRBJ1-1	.	CASSYITTEAFF	TGTGCCAGCAGTTACATAACGACCGAAGCTTTCTTT
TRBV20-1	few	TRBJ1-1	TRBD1	CSAPGQGKGEKTEAFF	TGCAGTGCTCCGGGACAGGGAAAGGGGGAAAAAACTGAAGCTTTCTTT
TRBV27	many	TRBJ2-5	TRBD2	CASSSSGLAGQETQYF	TGTGCCAGCAGTTCTTCAGGCCTAGCGGGACAAGAGACCCAGTACTTC
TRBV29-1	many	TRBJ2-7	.	CSVVEGNDEQYF	TGCAGCGTTGTTGAGGGGAACGACGAGCAGTACTTC
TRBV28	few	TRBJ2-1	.	CASSEFVDEQFF	TGTGCCAGCAGTGAATTTGTGGATGAGCAGTTCTTC
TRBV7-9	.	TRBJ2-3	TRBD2	CASSLQSGGASDTQYF	TGTGCCAGCAGTCTACAAAGCGGGGGGGCCTCCGATACGCAGTATTTT
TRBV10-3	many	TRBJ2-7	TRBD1	CAIRDRGEQYF	TGTGCCATCAGGGACAGGGGCGAGCAGTACTTC
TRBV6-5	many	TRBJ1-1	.	CASRLMGRSEAFF	TGTGCCAGCAGACTCATGGGACGGAGTGAAGCTTTCTTT
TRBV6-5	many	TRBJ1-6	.	CASSPLGGVTSPLHF	TGTGCCAGCAGTCCCCTCGGGGGAGTCACTTCACCCCTCCACTTT
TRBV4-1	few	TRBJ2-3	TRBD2	CASSLRATGLVADTQYF	TGCGCCAGCAGCCTCCGGGCGACGGGACTAGTGGCAGATACGCAGTATTTT
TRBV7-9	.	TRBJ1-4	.	CASSLEATGVNEKLFF	TGTGCCAGCAGCTTAGAAGCTACAGGTGTTAATGAAAAACTGTTTTTT
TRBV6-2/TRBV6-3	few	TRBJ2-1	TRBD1	CASSYQGQGFVDEQFF	TGTGCCAGCAGTTACCAGGGACAGGGGTTTGTCGATGAGCAGTTCTTC
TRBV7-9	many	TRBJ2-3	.	CASSLGGEAWTDTQYF	TGTGCCAGCAGCTTAGGTGGGGAGGCCTGGACAGATACGCAGTATTTT
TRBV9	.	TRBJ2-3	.	CASSMDLTDTQYF	TGTGCCAGCAGCATGGACCTCACAGATACGCAGTATTTT
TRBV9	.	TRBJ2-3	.	CASSTGGTSTDTQYF	TGTGCCAGCAGCACTGGAGGCACTAGCACAGATACGCAGTATTTT
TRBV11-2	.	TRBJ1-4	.	CASSLGQFNEKLFF	TGTGCCAGCAGCTTAGGACAGTTTAATGAAAAACTGTTTTTT
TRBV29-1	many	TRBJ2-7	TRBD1	CSAGDRQAYEQYF	TGCAGCGCCGGGGACAGGCAAGCCTACGAGCAGTACTTC
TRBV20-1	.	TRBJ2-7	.	CSATVFHGTGELYF	TGCAGTGCTACCGTTTTTCACGGGACCGGCGAGCTGTACTTC
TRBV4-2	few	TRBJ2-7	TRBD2	CASSQEGISGDYEQYF	TGTGCCAGCAGCCAAGAGGGTATTAGCGGGGACTACGAGCAGTACTTC